The next 32 T cell receptor beta chains were all read from a single sample in a study of shared clonotypes between healthy human individuals (TCRdb year 2020). The library relied on the immunoSEQ multiplex PCR assay. Held by TCRdb, this immuneACCESS table contains in-frame sequences only and omits some clones. Under half of the omission traces to an unresolved V gene where checked; the cause of the rest is unknown. In this sample the table shows approximately 720,000 clones, less than 80% of which occur a single time. The leading ten clones occupy about 2% of the sample. Sequenced: memory CD4+ T cells sorted from blood. This sample's cell subset or site label indicates: CD45RA-negative fraction. Every receptor here comes from a woman between 25 and 40 years old in good health.

This sequence joins TRBV7-9 and TRBJ2-1; 8 bases are shared with TRBD1. V lost 5 bases and J lost 7; bases outside the gene matches: 10. Germline CDR1 is SEHNR and CDR2 is FQNEAQ (reference sequence). This CDR3 is built from 15 residues. In DNA, the CDR3 is TGTGCCAGCAGCCTGACAGGGGTGAGTGTGAATGAGCAGTTCTTC. This encodes CASSLTGVSVNEQFF.

The gene calls are TRBV30 and TRBJ1-1; perhaps TRBD1 as D (5 bases). V shed 2 bases and J shed 11 bases, with 18 bases lying between them. Per germline, CDR1 GTSNPN and CDR2 SVGIG (reference sequence). The CDR3 extends over 13 amino acids. In nucleotides, the CDR3 is TGTGCCTGGAGTTACGGCCAGGGCCCCCGGGCTTTCTTT. Translation: CAWSYGQGPRAFF.

The chain uses TRBV10-2 and TRBJ2-5, with 8 bases aligning to TRBD1. Looked up from germline, CDR1 is WSHSY and CDR2 is SAAADI. V trimming: 5 bases; J trimming: 4 bases; junction bases outside the gene matches: 6. The CDR3 covers 14 residues. In nucleotides, the CDR3 is TGCGCCAGCAGTCCGCAGGGGGCTTTAGAGACCCAGTACTTC. Protein product: CASSPQGALETQYF.

The chain carries TRBV29-1 and TRBJ2-3; perhaps TRBD2 as D (6 bases). The CDR3 loop spans 13 amino acids. The germline CDR1 and CDR2 sequences are SQVTM and ANQGSEA. V lost 3 bases to trimming and J lost 2 bases, with 9 bases between them. CDR3: CSVEEGDTDTQYF. DNA of the CDR3: TGCAGCGTTGAGGAGGGAGACACAGATACGCAGTATTTT.

This clone was detected a few times. The chain combines TRBV6-5 with TRBJ2-1; TRBD2 matches 9 bases. The CDR3 contains 15 residues. V gave up 7 bases and J gave up 9 bases; unmatched junction bases: 13. Germline lookup yields CDR1 MNHEY and CDR2 SVGAGI. The CDR3 coding sequence is TGTGCCAGCAACGCCAAGGCTAGCGGGGCCGTTGAGCAGTTCTTC. Translated, it gives CASNAKASGAVEQFF.

This sequence joins TRBV6-4 and TRBJ2-5; a possible D gene is TRBD1 (5 bases). This CDR3 has 13 residues. V lost 3 bases to trimming and J lost 10 bases, with 15 bases between them. The V gene's germline CDR1 is MRHNA and CDR2 SNTAGT. The chain's CDR3 is CASSEGVGQVQYF. CDR3 nucleotide sequence: TGTGCCAGCAGTGAGGGCGTCGGACAAGTCCAGTACTTC.

This chain links TRBV29-1 with TRBJ2-1; 8 bases map to TRBD2. CDR3 length equals 14 residues. CDR1 SQVTM and CDR2 ANQGSEA come from the germline V gene. The V and J ends lost 6 bases and 0 bases, in that order; junction bases with no gene match: 4. CDR3 region: CSVRGRSSYNEQFF. For the CDR3, the DNA is TGCAGCGTCCGCGGGAGGAGCTCCTACAATGAGCAGTTCTTC.

This chain links TRBV5-1 with TRBJ1-5, with a weak D call TRBD1 (6 bases). Trimming stripped 0 bases from V and 1 base from J, with 11 bases between. Germline assignment: CDR1 SGHRS and CDR2 YFSETQ. There are 16 residues in the CDR3. The CDR3 here is CASSLGSGASNQPQHF. The CDR3, as DNA: TGCGCCAGCAGCTTGGGGTCAGGGGCCAGCAATCAGCCCCAGCATTTT.

The chain employs TRBV7-9 and TRBJ1-2; maybe TRBD1 (5 bases). Germline V gene data show CDR1 as SEHNR and CDR2 as FQNEAQ (reference sequence). The CDR3 is made up of 16 amino acids. Trimming pared 6 bases from V and 1 base from J, leaving 18 bases between. The CDR3 DNA reads TGTGCCAGCAGGCAAGGTCCCGGGACGGATAACTATGGCTACACCTTC. This encodes CASRQGPGTDNYGYTF.

The rearrangement joins TRBV11-2 to TRBJ1-4; D gene unclear. Germline CDR1 is SGHAT and CDR2 is FQNNGV. The CDR3 has 15 amino acids. The ends were cut back, 7 bases at V and 5 bases at J, with 17 bases in the middle. This chain's CDR3 is CASTVTRGPNEKLFF. For the CDR3, the DNA is TGTGCCAGCACCGTTACGAGAGGGCCGAATGAAAAACTGTTTTTT.

This clone appeared a few times. The V call is TRBV6-6, the J call TRBJ2-5; 7 bases are shared with TRBD1. V shed 6 bases and J 1 base; nucleotides not matched to a gene: 5. The CDR3 spans 14 residues. CDR1 MNHNY and CDR2 SVGAGI come from the germline V gene (reference sequence). CDR3 bases: TGTGCCAGCAGCCCAGGGACAGCCCAAGAGACCCAGTACTTC. As protein: CASSPGTAQETQYF.

The chain carries TRBV28 and TRBJ1-2; D might be TRBD1 (5 bases). From germline, CDR1 is MDHEN and CDR2 SYDVKM. V gave up 11 bases and J gave up 3 bases, with 13 bases separating them. The CDR3 runs to 12 residues. CDR3 sequence: CALRGRDYGYTF. The CDR3 nucleotides read TGTGCCTTACGGGGGAGGGACTATGGCTACACCTTC.

This clone was observed many times. The chain combines TRBV27 with TRBJ2-1; TRBD2 is a possible D gene (6 bases). Trimming shortened V by 8 bases and J by 10 bases, and 21 bases separated the two germline ends. CDR3 length: 14 amino acids. The V gene's germline CDR1 is MNHEY and CDR2 SMNVEV (reference sequence). In DNA, the CDR3 is TGTGCCAGCCGAGCACCTCAACCGGGGAGGGAGCAGTTCTTC. It is translated as CASRAPQPGREQFF.

The chain couples TRBV6-1 to TRBJ2-7, with D possibly TRBD1 on 7 matching bases. Between the trimmed V and J ends, which lost 4 bases and 7 bases, there was a span of 11 bases. The CDR3 spans 12 residues. The V gene's germline CDR1 is MNHNS and CDR2 SASEGT. CDR3 in amino acids: CASSVSGGEQYF. CDR3 coding DNA: TGTGCCAGCAGTGTATCAGGGGGGGAGCAGTACTTC.

This chain's CDR3 is CASSFFGGPVNTEAFF. The CDR3 coding sequence is TGTGCCAGCAGCTTTTTCGGGGGGCCGGTGAACACTGAAGCTTTCTTT. The chain employs TRBV5-4 and TRBJ1-1; D possibly corresponds to TRBD1 (6 bases). Trimming stripped 2 bases from V and 0 bases from J, with 14 bases between. Germline CDR1 and CDR2: SGHNT and YYREEE (reference sequence). The CDR3 is 16 residues long.

Only one count was recorded for this clone. The chain is built from TRBV7-2 and TRBJ2-1; no clear D gene. Germline CDR1 SGHTA, CDR2 FQGNSA. The CDR3 loop spans 14 amino acids. V shed 5 bases and J shed 7 bases, with 15 bases lying between them. CDR3 loop: CASSPEPRWNEQFF. The CDR3 region has the DNA TGTGCCAGCAGCCCCGAACCGCGGTGGAATGAGCAGTTCTTC.

The chain joins TRBV4-2 to TRBJ2-3; 9 positions agree with TRBD1. After removal of 4 bases from V and 2 bases from J, the junction contained 4 bases not matched to a gene. Germline values: CDR1 LGHNA, CDR2 YNFKEQ. CDR3 length equals 15 residues. In DNA form, the CDR3 reads TGTGCCAGCAGCCCGGGACAGGGACACACAGATACGCAGTATTTT. It yields the protein CASSPGQGHTDTQYF.

This chain links TRBV7-2 with TRBJ1-2, with no clear D. Germline V lookup: CDR1 SGHTA, CDR2 FQGNSA. The CDR3 has 14 amino acids. V gave up 3 bases and J gave up 4 bases, with 12 bases separating them. Written as DNA, the CDR3 is TGTGCCAGCAGCTTGGAGGTCGGTCCCTATGGCTACACCTTC. It encodes CASSLEVGPYGYTF.

This sequence joins TRBV18 and TRBJ1-3; 8 bases are shared with TRBD1. After removal of 3 bases from V and 0 bases from J, the junction contained 7 bases not matched to a gene. The CDR3 totals 17 residues. CDR1 is KGHSH, CDR2 LQKENI, per germline. The CDR3: CASSPDRGPTSGNTIYF. CDR3 sequence (DNA): TGTGCCAGCTCACCCGACAGGGGACCCACCTCTGGAAACACCATATATTTT.

The chain's CDR3 is CASRSGAGGQFDEQYF. The CDR3 coding sequence is TGTGCCAGCCGATCCGGGGCAGGGGGCCAGTTCGACGAGCAGTACTTC. The V gene is TRBV27, the J gene TRBJ2-7; 8 positions agree with TRBD1. V trimming: 8 bases; J trimming: 5 bases; junction bases outside the gene matches: 17. The CDR3 length is 16 residues. Germline assignment: CDR1 MNHEY and CDR2 SMNVEV (reference sequence).

A word on this clone: One end of the junction is discordant with germline, which a read error may explain. This chain joins TRBV6-7 and TRBJ2-7, with a tentative D call TRBD2 (6 bases). TRBV6-7 is treated as an ORF (open reading frame) with a function not yet certain. There are 9 residues in the CDR3. The CDR3 reads CASIGRLSF. DNA of the CDR3: TGTGCCAGCATAGGGAGGTTGTCCTTC.

The chain combines TRBV7-2 with TRBJ1-4, with D possibly TRBD1 on 6 matching bases. The V gene's germline CDR1 is SGHTA and CDR2 FQGNSA. CDR3 length: 15 residues. V lost 5 bases and J lost 3, with 13 bases in between. DNA for the CDR3: TGTGCCAGCAGCCACCGAGGGGGAGCTAATGAAAAACTGTTTTTT. Translation: CASSHRGGANEKLFF.

The J gene is TRBJ1-5, the V gene TRBV28, with unresolved D. Trimming pared 5 bases from V and 1 base from J, leaving 12 bases between. CDR1 and CDR2 from the germline V gene are MDHEN and SYDVKM. The CDR3 runs to 15 residues. The CDR3 nucleotides are TGTGCCAGCAGTAACCCGTCGTCGAGCAATCAGCCCCAGCATTTT. Its protein product is CASSNPSSSNQPQHF.

The chain couples TRBV27 to TRBJ1-1; D not resolved. The V gene lost 6 bases and the J gene lost 0 bases, with 17 bases spanning the gap. The CDR3 is made up of 16 amino acids. The germline V gene encodes CDR1 MNHEY and CDR2 SMNVEV (reference sequence). The CDR3 DNA follows: TGTGCCAGCAGACTCTCGCCGGGAGGCATGAACACTGAAGCTTTCTTT. This sequence encodes CASRLSPGGMNTEAFF.

The chain has TRBV5-6 and TRBJ2-7, with 12 bases fitting TRBD2. The CDR3 length is 16 residues. V shed 3 bases, J shed 3 bases, and the junction held 7 bases outside the gene matches. Germline assignment: CDR1 SGHDT and CDR2 YYEEEE. The CDR3 reads CASSWTLAGGRYEQYF. The CDR3 bases are TGTGCCAGCAGCTGGACGCTAGCGGGAGGGCGCTACGAGCAGTACTTC.

This chain joins TRBV5-4 and TRBJ2-5; possibly TRBD1 for D (6 bases). In germline, CDR1 is SGHNT, CDR2 YYREEE (reference sequence). The CDR3 is 15 amino acids. The V end lost 0 bases, the J end lost 2 bases, and 11 bases lay between the germline ends. The chain's CDR3 is CASSLAVGAQETQYF. The DNA of the CDR3 is TGTGCCAGCAGCTTGGCCGTGGGGGCACAAGAGACCCAGTACTTC.

This clone showed up just once. Other DNA sequences in the sample encode the same CDR3. The chain has TRBV28 and TRBJ1-5; tentatively, D is TRBD1 (5 bases). The germline V gene has CDR1 MDHEN and CDR2 SYDVKM. The CDR3 contains 15 residues. V dropped 2 bases and J dropped 2 bases, with 10 bases sitting between them. This chain's CDR3 is CASSLPGYGNQPQHF. The CDR3 DNA reads TGTGCCAGCAGTTTACCAGGGTATGGCAATCAGCCCCAGCATTTT.

This clone was seen repeatedly, ten times or more. V is TRBV28 and J is TRBJ2-7, with 16 nucleotides matching TRBD2. The CDR3 covers 18 residues. J was trimmed by 2 bases and V by 6 bases; bases with no gene match: 10. The germline V gene encodes CDR1 MDHEN and CDR2 SYDVKM. The chain's CDR3 is CASSLFGTSGRATYEQYF. The CDR3 DNA reads TGTGCCAGCAGCCTTTTCGGGACTAGCGGGAGGGCCACCTACGAGCAGTACTTC.

The chain is built from TRBV5-1 and TRBJ1-1, with D perhaps TRBD1 (5 bases). Trimming took off 5 bases at V and 6 bases at J, with 20 bases between the two ends. This CDR3 comprises 15 residues. Germline CDR1 is SGHRS and CDR2 is YFSETQ. In DNA, the CDR3 is TGCGCCAGCAGGTTCAATATATTGGGGGGACCTGAAGCTTTCTTT. Its translation is CASRFNILGGPEAFF.

This sequence joins TRBV7-6 and TRBJ1-6; 9 nucleotides align to TRBD1. V dropped 4 bases and J dropped 10; count of bases not matched to a gene: 5. Per the germline V gene, CDR1 is SGHVS and CDR2 is FNYEAQ. This CDR3 is built from 14 residues. The CDR3 bases are TGTGCCAGCAGCTGGGACAGGGAAGGCTCACCCCTCCACTTT. The encoded protein is CASSWDREGSPLHF.

The chain uses TRBV5-1 and TRBJ1-1, with 9 bases aligning to TRBD1. With V trimmed by 1 base and J by 3 bases, 7 bases remained unmatched. The germline V gene has CDR1 SGHRS and CDR2 YFSETQ. The length of the CDR3 is 16 residues. The CDR3 loop is CASSLSRQGGDTEAFF. CDR3 nucleotide sequence: TGCGCCAGCAGCTTGTCGCGACAGGGGGGAGACACTGAAGCTTTCTTT.

CDR3 residues: CASSGRESWNEQYF. The CDR3 DNA reads as TGTGCCAGCAGCGGCCGGGAGAGCTGGAACGAGCAGTACTTC. The gene calls are TRBV6-5 and TRBJ2-7; the D gene is possibly TRBD2 (6 bases). V dropped 6 bases and J dropped 5 bases, with 17 bases sitting between them. This CDR3 comprises 14 residues. Germline loops: CDR1 MNHEY, CDR2 SVGAGI.